This TCR beta chain stems from a study of blood T cells in healthy people across ages. This CDR3 region has 14 residues. The germline V gene encodes CDR1 DFQATT and CDR2 SNEGSKA (reference sequence). V trimming: 5 bases; J trimming: 12 bases; junction bases outside the gene matches: 18. Russia was home to the donors, healthy Caucasian individuals aged roughly 6 to 95. This clonotype was observed a few times. The antigen remains undetermined. Findings of the study overall: Because sorting was not performed, PBMCs prevented conclusive naive versus antigen-experienced comparison.

Alongside a J-beta primer mix, a sample-barcoded 5' primer served in a second PCR lasting about 6 to 11 cycles. A 12-random-nucleotide template-switch adaptor tagged each cDNA molecule. From the 5' RACE reads, TCRdb called clonotypes with MiXCR, one entry per CDR3 protein. This table has around 900,000 distinct CDR3 sequences, roughly 51% appearing once. The specimen was blood. The V and J genes are TRBV20-1 and TRBJ2-5; 7 positions agree with TRBD2. This receptor was identified in a woman in her fifties or sixties in good health. In nucleotides, the CDR3 is TGCAGTGCTGTGAAGGCTAGCCGGGGGGACCGCAAGTACTTC. Translation gives CSAVKASRGDRKYF.